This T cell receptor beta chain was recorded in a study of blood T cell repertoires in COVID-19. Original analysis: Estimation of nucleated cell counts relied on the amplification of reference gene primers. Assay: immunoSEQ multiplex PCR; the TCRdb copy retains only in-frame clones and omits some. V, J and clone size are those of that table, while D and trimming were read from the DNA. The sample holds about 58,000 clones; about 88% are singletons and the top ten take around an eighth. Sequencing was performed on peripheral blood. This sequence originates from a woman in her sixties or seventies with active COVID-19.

The CDR3 nucleotides are TGTGCCAGCAGCCGGGGACTCAATGAGCAGTTCTTC. Its translation: CASSRGLNEQFF. This chain joins TRBV27 and TRBJ2-1; a possible D gene is TRBD2 (6 bases). CDR3 length: 12 amino acids. V was pared by 6 bases and J by 6 bases, with 9 bases between. The V gene's germline CDR1 is MNHEY and CDR2 SMNVEV (reference sequence).